This T cell receptor beta chain was sequenced during a study of T-cell memory formation after mild COVID-19. Study-wide context: Largely donor-specific sequence clusters came from a couple of donors. Findings and limits, study-wide: Day 37-peaking second-wave clones had unconfirmed SARS-CoV-2 specificity.

5'RACE with constant-segment primers built TCRalpha and TCRbeta cDNA libraries with UMIs. MiXCR, applied by TCRdb to the 5' RACE reads, yields one record per CDR3 protein. Of under 350,000 distinct CDR3 sequences detected, roughly 15% appear once; the ten largest clones hold roughly 20%. A note on this clonotype: The antigen is unknown.

The CDR3 extends over 15 amino acids. Per the germline V gene, CDR1 is SGHVS and CDR2 is FQNEAQ. V gave up 2 bases and J gave up 7 bases, with 17 bases separating them. V is TRBV7-8 and J is TRBJ2-5; a weak D match, TRBD2 (6 bases). This receptor was obtained from a man aged 18 to 30 who had mild COVID-19 (a few samples of this study predate the infection). Cell type and time point are not known. Sequenced material: PBMCs or a T cell subset sorted from them (not recorded which). The CDR3 reads CASSLPRGRRGTQYF. The CDR3 region has the DNA TGTGCCAGCAGCTTACCCCGGGGCCGGAGGGGGACCCAGTACTTC.